This TCR beta chain comes out of a study of blood T cell repertoires in COVID-19. The V end lost 1 base, the J end lost 2 bases, and 6 bases lay between the germline ends. Germline-derived CDR1 and CDR2 are LGHDT and YNNKEL (reference sequence). The CDR3 totals 13 residues. Using immunoSEQ multiplex PCR, the repertoire was profiled, and TCRdb retains in-frame clones only, with some absent. This table holds tens of thousands of clones, about 83% found once. The genes are TRBV3-1 (or the pseudogene TRBV3-2) and TRBJ2-7; D is uncertain. Sequenced sample: peripheral blood. This TCR came from a human donor in a cohort sampled during active COVID-19. For the CDR3, the DNA is TGTGCCAGCAGCCAAGGAGGCCCCTACGAGCAGTACTTC. Translating gives CASSQGGPYEQYF.